These 32 T cell receptor beta chains came from one sample sequenced in a study of blood T cell repertoires in COVID-19. Using immunoSEQ multiplex PCR, the repertoire was profiled, and TCRdb retains in-frame clones only, with some absent. The table lists tens of thousands of clones, around nine tenths of them singletons. The sample taken for sequencing was peripheral blood. The receptors come from a man in his 60s with acute or convalescent COVID-19.

The rearrangement links TRBV7-8 to TRBJ1-2; TRBD1 matches at 9 bases. V shed 4 bases and J 4 bases; nucleotides not matched to a gene: 13. Germline V lookup: CDR1 SGHVS, CDR2 FQNEAQ. The CDR3 runs to 17 residues. For the CDR3, the DNA is TGTGCCAGCAGCTCTGGGGACAGGGACGAGTTACGCTATGGCTACACCTTC. Translation gives CASSSGDRDELRYGYTF.

The chain is built from TRBV10-3 and TRBJ2-3, with 9 bases aligning to TRBD2. Germline V gives CDR1 ENHRY, CDR2 SYGVKD. There are 13 residues in the CDR3. The junction had 5 bases not matched to a gene; V was cut back by 11 bases and J by 2 bases. CDR3 bases: TGTGCCGTTAGCGGGGGATCCACAGATACGCAGTATTTT. Residues: CAVSGGSTDTQYF.

CDR3 coding DNA: TGTGCCAGTAGTATAGATTCGGGGACAGAAGATTTCAGCTATGGCTACACCTTC. Translation: CASSIDSGTEDFSYGYTF. This chain uses TRBV19 with TRBJ1-2, with TRBD1 matching 7 bases. CDR1 is LNHDA and CDR2 is SQIVND in the germline V gene (reference sequence). Trimming removed 0 bases from V and 4 bases from J; junction bases left unmatched: 14. The CDR3 runs to 18 residues.

The chain recombines TRBV5-1 with TRBJ2-5; maybe TRBD2 (5 bases). The germline V and J ends were trimmed by 2 bases and 1 base, with 12 bases remaining between them. This CDR3 comprises 15 residues. CDR1 and CDR2 (germline): SGHRS, YFSETQ. Written as DNA, the CDR3 is TGCGCCAGCAGCTTAGGGTCTAGCCCCCAAGAGACCCAGTACTTC. Translation gives CASSLGSSPQETQYF.

The V call is TRBV20-1, the J call TRBJ1-2, with D hard to call. Germline assignment: CDR1 DFQATT and CDR2 SNEGSKA (reference sequence). With 6 bases removed from V and 12 bases from J, the gap between germline ends came to 17 bases. This CDR3 contains 11 residues. The CDR3 nucleotides are TGCAGTGCCACCCCAGGAGGGCAGAACACCTTC. Translated: CSATPGGQNTF.

The gene calls are TRBV29-1 and TRBJ1-5; 7 bases are a match to TRBD1. Germline values: CDR1 SQVTM, CDR2 ANQGSEA. V lost 4 bases, J lost 3 bases, and 3 bases stayed unmatched. This CDR3 region has 13 residues. CDR3 in DNA: TGCAGCGTTGGGGGGACAGTCAATCAGCCCCAGCATTTT. Translating gives CSVGGTVNQPQHF. The full variable domain, in which reference TRBV29-1 and TRBJ1-5 provide the parts outside the CDR3, is SAVISQKPSRDICQRGTSLTIQCQVDSQVTMMFWYRQQPGQSLTLIATANQGSEATYESGFVIDKFPISRPNLTFSTLTVSNMSPEDSSIYLCSVGGTVNQPQHFGDGTRLSIL.

The J gene is TRBJ1-1, the V gene TRBV7-2; a possible D gene is TRBD1 (5 bases). The CDR3 spans 14 residues. Trimming shortened V by 2 bases and J by 0 bases, and 7 bases separated the two germline ends. Germline-derived CDR1 and CDR2 are SGHTA and FQGNSA. The CDR3 here is CASSLQGLNTEAFF. The CDR3 DNA sequence: TGTGCCAGCAGCTTACAGGGCTTGAACACTGAAGCTTTCTTT.

The chain employs TRBV21-1 and TRBJ1-2; the table's D call, TRBD1, has no DNA check behind it. TRBV21-1 is described as a pseudogene. The CDR3 covers 15 residues. The CDR3 loop is CASSAHRGRLYGYTF. The CDR3 bases are TGTGCCAGCAGCGCGCACAGGGGGCGGCTTTATGGCTACACCTTC.

The rearrangement uses TRBV25-1 and TRBJ1-4; D unclear. Trimming left V 0 bases short and J 4 bases short, with 12 bases between. This CDR3 contains 16 residues. Looked up from germline, CDR1 is MGHDK and CDR2 is SYGVNS. Written as DNA, the CDR3 is TGTGCCAGCAGTGAATATAAACAACGATTTAATGAAAAACTGTTTTTT. Encoded protein: CASSEYKQRFNEKLFF.

The rearrangement links TRBV12-3 or TRBV12-4 to TRBJ1-5, with D unclear. V shed 5 bases and J shed 5 bases, with 10 bases lying between them. This CDR3 spans 13 amino acids. For the CDR3, the DNA is TGTGCCAGCAGTCTGAGACGGGATCAGCCCCAGCATTTT. This codes for CASSLRRDQPQHF.

J is TRBJ1-1 and V is TRBV5-6; D remains ambiguous. CDR1 is SGHDT and CDR2 is YYEEEE in the germline V gene. V shed 4 bases and J shed 0 bases, with 10 bases lying between them. The length of the CDR3 is 14 residues. The CDR3 region has the DNA TGTGCCAGCAGCCAGCGATGGGTGAACACTGAAGCTTTCTTT. It specifies CASSQRWVNTEAFF.

The chain is built from TRBV7-2 and TRBJ1-4, with 8 bases lining up with TRBD1. Germline assignment: CDR1 SGHTA and CDR2 FQGNSA. V shed 4 bases and J 8 bases; nucleotides not matched to a gene: 9. The CDR3 runs 15 residues. CDR3 protein: CASSSWTGRGEKLFF. For the CDR3, the DNA is TGTGCCAGCAGCTCTTGGACAGGGAGAGGGGAAAAACTGTTTTTT.

The rearrangement links TRBV18 to TRBJ1-2, with D uncertain. Germline loops: CDR1 KGHSH, CDR2 LQKENI. This CDR3 is built from 15 residues. The V and J ends lost 0 bases and 4 bases respectively, with 12 bases between them. The CDR3 region is CASSPPGRTPYGYTF. CDR3 bases: TGTGCCAGCTCACCACCGGGGAGGACCCCCTATGGCTACACCTTC.

The chain joins TRBV9 to TRBJ2-1; TRBD2 agrees at 8 bases. CDR1 is SGDLS, CDR2 YYNGEE, per germline. The CDR3 spans 16 residues. With V trimmed by 0 bases and J by 7 bases, 9 bases remained unmatched. The CDR3 protein is CASSVAGGVAGNEQFF. The CDR3 DNA reads TGTGCCAGCAGCGTAGCGGGGGGGGTAGCGGGAAATGAGCAGTTCTTC.

This clone was counted a few times. The CDR3 DNA reads as TGTGCCAGCAGCCGTCCGACAGGGGGGCTGAACACTGAAGCTTTCTTT. It translates to CASSRPTGGLNTEAFF. The gene calls are TRBV7-2 and TRBJ1-1; the match to TRBD1 covers 9 bases. V lost 5 bases and J lost 0; bases outside the gene matches: 7. The CDR3 totals 16 residues. Per the germline V gene, CDR1 is SGHTA and CDR2 is FQGNSA.

This clone was counted a single time. The CDR3 reads CASSVGGTGSPYEQYF. The CDR3 DNA reads as TGTGCCAGCAGCGTAGGGGGGACAGGGAGCCCTTACGAGCAGTACTTC. The V and J genes are TRBV9 and TRBJ2-7; 9 bases line up with TRBD1. The V and J ends lost 0 bases and 4 bases, in that order; junction bases with no gene match: 8. CDR1 SGDLS and CDR2 YYNGEE come from the germline V gene. This CDR3 is built from 16 residues.

Remarks on this clone: Other nucleotide sequences from this sample produce the same CDR3. V is TRBV7-6 and J is TRBJ2-1, with TRBD2 identical over 7 bases. V lost 1 base, J lost 4 bases, and 7 bases stayed unmatched. The CDR3 loop spans 16 amino acids. Germline-derived CDR1 and CDR2 are SGHVS and FNYEAQ. The chain's CDR3 is CASSLVGGGGYNEQFF. For the CDR3, the DNA is TGTGCCAGCAGCTTAGTGGGTGGCGGGGGTTACAATGAGCAGTTCTTC.

This sequence joins TRBV19 and TRBJ1-3; D is perhaps TRBD1 (5 bases). This CDR3 is 14 amino acids long. The germline V gene has CDR1 LNHDA and CDR2 SQIVND (reference sequence). Trimming took off 7 bases at V and 0 bases at J, with 10 bases between the two ends. CDR3 in DNA: TGTGCCAGTACCCTCGGGGGCTCTGGAAACACCATATATTTT. It specifies CASTLGGSGNTIYF.

This chain joins TRBV27 and TRBJ2-1; 8 nucleotides match TRBD2. This CDR3 spans 15 amino acids. In germline, CDR1 is MNHEY, CDR2 SMNVEV (reference sequence). J lost 5 bases, V lost 0 bases, and 3 bases had no gene match. As DNA, the CDR3 is TGTGCCAGCAGTTTATCTAGCGGGGTACACAATGAGCAGTTCTTC. The encoded protein is CASSLSSGVHNEQFF.

This chain uses TRBV30 with TRBJ2-7; tentative D call: TRBD1 (6 bases). The CDR3 is made up of 13 amino acids. Germline loops: CDR1 GTSNPN, CDR2 SVGIG (reference sequence). Trimming pared 3 bases from V and 1 base from J, leaving 10 bases between. The CDR3 is CAWRTGNSYEQYF. DNA of the CDR3: TGTGCCTGGAGGACAGGAAATTCCTACGAGCAGTACTTC. Filled out from reference TRBV30 and TRBJ2-7, the complete variable domain reads SQTIHQWPATLVQPVGSPLSLECTVEGTSNPNLYWYRQAAGRGLQLLFYSVGIGQISSEVPQNLSASRPQDRQFILSSKKLLLSDSGFYLCAWRTGNSYEQYFGPGTRLTVT.

CDR3 sequence (DNA): TGTGCCAGCAGCGGACGAGGGAGCTCCTACGAGCAGTACTTC. This gives the protein CASSGRGSSYEQYF. The chain employs TRBV7-2 and TRBJ2-7; TRBD2 might be the D (5 bases). The ends were cut back, 5 bases at V and 0 bases at J, with 11 bases in the middle. Germline assignment: CDR1 SGHTA and CDR2 FQGNSA. The CDR3 consists of 14 residues.

This chain connects TRBV29-1 to TRBJ1-1; D is perhaps TRBD1 (6 bases). V gave up 3 bases and J gave up 6 bases, with 14 bases separating them. The germline gives CDR1 SQVTM, CDR2 ANQGSEA. This CDR3 is built from 13 residues. The CDR3 loop reads CSVDRTDGAEAFF. The CDR3 DNA is TGCAGCGTTGATCGGACAGACGGCGCTGAAGCTTTCTTT.

This chain joins TRBV6-6 and TRBJ2-7; the match to TRBD2 covers 10 bases. Germline CDR1 and CDR2: MNHNY and SVGAGI (reference sequence). J gave up 7 bases and V 8 bases, and 2 bases lay outside the gene matches. The CDR3 has 11 residues. CDR3 region: CASLAGVEQYF. CDR3 nucleotide sequence: TGTGCCAGCCTAGCGGGGGTGGAGCAGTACTTC.

The V and J genes are TRBV18 and TRBJ1-2; D might be TRBD1 (5 bases). This CDR3 spans 12 amino acids. Trimming took 5 bases from V and 5 from J, leaving 9 bases between them. The germline V gene has CDR1 KGHSH and CDR2 LQKENI. In DNA, the CDR3 is TGTGCCAGCTCAACATCAGGGTATGGCTACACCTTC. It is translated as CASSTSGYGYTF.

This CDR3 reads CASKRTGNTGELFF. Here the CDR3 DNA reads TGTGCCAGTAAGAGGACAGGGAACACCGGGGAGCTGTTTTTT. V and J are TRBV19 and TRBJ2-2; 7 bases are shared with TRBD1. After removal of 7 bases from V and 1 base from J, the junction contained 3 bases not matched to a gene. Looked up from germline, CDR1 is LNHDA and CDR2 is SQIVND (reference sequence). This CDR3 is built from 14 residues. Combining the CDR3 with reference TRBV19 and TRBJ2-2 gives the whole variable domain DGGITQSPKYLFRKEGQNVTLSCEQNLNHDAMYWYRQDPGQGLRLIYYSQIVNDFQKGDIAEGYSVSREKKESFPLTVTSAQKNPTAFYLCASKRTGNTGELFFGEGSRLTVL.

By share, this clone ranks as medium-sized (0.01 to 0.1%). The V call is TRBV2, the J call TRBJ1-2; a possible D gene is TRBD1 (5 bases). This CDR3 has 15 amino acids. Germline V gene lookup returns CDR1 SNHLY and CDR2 FYNNEI. Trimming left V 6 bases short and J 1 base short, with 15 bases between. The DNA of the CDR3 is TGTGCCAGCAGCCGGGGTGGGGGAGGTAACTATGGCTACACCTTC. It specifies CASSRGGGGNYGYTF.

The chain couples TRBV5-1 to TRBJ1-4; D is undetermined. CDR1 and CDR2 (germline): SGHRS, YFSETQ. The CDR3 has 14 residues. The ends were cut back, 4 bases at V and 4 bases at J, with 11 bases in the middle. The CDR3 reads CASSPGRINEKLFF. Written as DNA, the CDR3 is TGCGCCAGCAGCCCCGGCAGGATTAATGAAAAACTGTTTTTT. Drawing the rest from reference TRBV5-1 and TRBJ1-4, the complete variable domain is KAGVTQTPRYLIKTRGQQVTLSCSPISGHRSVSWYQQTPGQGLQFLFEYFSETQRNKGNFPGRFSGRQFSNSRSEMNVSTLELGDSALYLCASSPGRINEKLFFGSGTQLSVL.

The V gene is TRBV19, the J gene TRBJ2-7; tentatively, D is TRBD2 (5 bases). Per the germline V gene, CDR1 is LNHDA and CDR2 is SQIVND (reference sequence). The CDR3 length is 17 residues. Trimming removed 1 base from V and 1 base from J, with 17 bases in between. CDR3 residues: CASSIGLFGERSYEQYF. In DNA form, the CDR3 reads TGTGCCAGTAGTATAGGACTTTTCGGGGAAAGGTCCTACGAGCAGTACTTC.

This chain links TRBV3-1 (or the pseudogene TRBV3-2) with TRBJ1-1; D unclear. Germline V gives CDR1 LGHDT, CDR2 YNNKEL (reference sequence). V lost 4 bases and J lost 1, with 16 bases in between. The CDR3 extends over 16 amino acids. The chain's CDR3 is CASSLSAANENTEAFF. In nucleotides, the CDR3 is TGTGCCAGCAGCCTTTCAGCGGCCAATGAGAACACTGAAGCTTTCTTT.

For the CDR3, the DNA is TGTGCCAGCAGTACTCAGGCTGAAGCTTTCTTT. Encoded protein: CASSTQAEAFF. This chain joins TRBV6-6 and TRBJ1-1; D is unclear. CDR1 and CDR2 (germline): MNHNY, SVGAGI (reference sequence). The CDR3 runs to 11 residues. V was cut by 5 bases and J by 6 bases, with 7 bases left in between.

The V gene is TRBV6-1, the J gene TRBJ1-1; no clear D gene. V lost 1 base, J lost 0 bases, and 9 bases lay in between. Per germline, CDR1 MNHNS and CDR2 SASEGT. The CDR3 spans 15 residues. The CDR3 DNA reads as TGTGCCAGCAGTGAAGACAGTTCAATGAACACTGAAGCTTTCTTT. It specifies CASSEDSSMNTEAFF.

The chain is built from TRBV6-5 and TRBJ2-2; the match to TRBD2 covers 7 bases. V trimming: 2 bases; J trimming: 6 bases; junction bases outside the gene matches: 6. Germline V gene sequence: CDR1 MNHEY, CDR2 SVGAGI. This CDR3 has 15 amino acids. The CDR3 region is CASSYVSGRAGELFF. CDR3 sequence (DNA): TGTGCCAGCAGTTACGTGTCAGGGAGGGCCGGGGAGCTGTTTTTT.